The 25 T cell receptor beta chains given below trace back to one sample, sequenced in a study of T cell repertoires in cytomegalovirus infection. Antigens of these TCRs are unknown. One entry per CDR3 protein, called by TCRdb with MiXCR from the reads. The data hold roughly 570,000 distinct CDR3 sequences, with around 40% observed a single time. The sequenced sample was cultured PBMCs, obtained from culture after CMV antigen stimulation. All receptors derive from a human donor in good health (CMV status not recorded). Some clones in this sample may be carry-over from other donors' samples.

CDR3 sequence (DNA): TGTGCCAGCAGCTCTATCCGGGACAGGGATACCGGGGAGCTGTTTTTT. Translated, it gives CASSSIRDRDTGELFF. V usage is TRBV5-4 and J usage is TRBJ2-2; 9 bases fit TRBD1. The CDR3 has 16 amino acids. The ends lost 3 bases at V and 5 bases at J; junction bases unmatched: 8. CDR1 is SGHNT, CDR2 YYREEE, per germline (reference sequence). Full variable domain (outside the CDR3, taken from reference TRBV5-4 and TRBJ2-2): ETGVTQSPTHLIKTRGQQVTLRCSSQSGHNTVSWYQQALGQGPQFIFQYYREEENGRGNFPPRFSGLQFPNYSSELNVNALELDDSALYLCASSSIRDRDTGELFFGEGSRLTVL.

In its sample, this clonotype was seen many times. V usage is TRBV5-4 and J usage is TRBJ2-1; no firm D call. The CDR3 loop spans 15 amino acids. The V and J ends lost 6 bases and 3 bases respectively, with 16 bases between them. The V gene's germline CDR1 is SGHNT and CDR2 YYREEE (reference sequence). CDR3 nucleotide sequence: TGTGCCAGCACTCTTGGGCCATCAGTCTACAATGAGCAGTTCTTC. Protein sequence: CASTLGPSVYNEQFF.

The V call is TRBV6-2 or TRBV6-3, the J call TRBJ2-3, with D perhaps matching TRBD2 (5 bases). The CDR3 length is 12 residues. Germline lookup yields CDR1 MNHEY and CDR2 SVGEGT. The germline V and J ends were trimmed by 5 bases and 11 bases, with 14 bases remaining between them. CDR3 sequence: CASSMREKKQYF. The CDR3 DNA reads TGTGCCAGCAGTATGAGGGAGAAGAAGCAGTATTTT.

This sequence joins TRBV7-2 and TRBJ2-2; D is ambiguous. The CDR3 is 12 amino acids. Germline V gene sequence: CDR1 SGHTA, CDR2 FQGNSA. Deletions cut 1 base from V and 8 bases from J, with 5 bases between. DNA for the CDR3: TGTGCCAGCAGCTTAGGTTGGGGGGAGCTGTTTTTT. Translating it yields CASSLGWGELFF. Full variable domain (rest looked up from reference TRBV7-2 and TRBJ2-2): GAGVSQSPSNKVTEKGKDVELRCDPISGHTALYWYRQSLGQGLEFLIYFQGNSAPDKSGLPSDRFSAERTGGSVSTLTIQRTQQEDSAVYLCASSLGWGELFFGEGSRLTVL.

The genes are TRBV19 and TRBJ2-5; D possibly matches TRBD1 or TRBD2 (5 bases each). V was clipped by 8 bases and J by 3 bases, with 10 bases between them. Germline assignment: CDR1 LNHDA and CDR2 SQIVND (reference sequence). The CDR3 length is 12 residues. In DNA form, the CDR3 reads TGTGCCAGTGGGGACCGTGAAGAGACCCAGTACTTC. Its translation: CASGDREETQYF.

The chain carries TRBV5-6 and TRBJ1-2; D is uncertain. CDR3 length: 17 amino acids. V lost 0 bases and J 1 base, leaving 16 bases between the germline ends. Germline V gives CDR1 SGHDT, CDR2 YYEEEE. CDR3 nucleotides: TGTGCCAGCAGCTTGGAGGGCAGGAGCTACTTTAACTATGGCTACACCTTC. Its protein is CASSLEGRSYFNYGYTF.

This clonotype has just a few counts. The chain recombines TRBV7-9 with TRBJ1-2, with TRBD1 as a possible D gene (5 bases). CDR1 is SEHNR, CDR2 FQNEAQ, per germline (reference sequence). This CDR3 is 15 amino acids long. Trimming took 3 bases from V and 3 from J, leaving 14 bases between them. This CDR3 reads CASSFDPRGDYGYTF. CDR3 DNA sequence: TGTGCCAGCAGCTTCGATCCACGGGGGGACTATGGCTACACCTTC.

This clonotype has more than one count but fewer than ten. V usage is TRBV30 and J usage is TRBJ2-2; 7 bases are a match to TRBD2. Losses at the gene ends were 3 bases for V and 0 bases for J; bases not matched to a gene: 1. The germline V gene encodes CDR1 GTSNPN and CDR2 SVGIG (reference sequence). The CDR3 contains 14 residues. The CDR3: CAWRGLANTGELFF. DNA for the CDR3: TGTGCCTGGAGAGGACTAGCGAACACCGGGGAGCTGTTTTTT.

V and J are TRBV4-2 and TRBJ1-3; perhaps TRBD1 as D (5 bases). Germline CDR1 is LGHNA and CDR2 is YNFKEQ. The CDR3 totals 12 residues. Trimming took off 1 base at V and 8 bases at J, with 6 bases between the two ends. The CDR3 bases are TGTGCCAGCAGCCAAGGAGGGGACACCATATATTTT. It encodes CASSQGGDTIYF.

A note on this clonotype: Because it lacks the conserved phenylalanine or tryptophan at the end, this CDR3 is likely a read error. The chain has TRBV4-3 and TRBJ2-1; TRBD2 matches at 13 bases. The CDR3 is 18 residues long. In germline, CDR1 is LGHNA, CDR2 YSLEER. With V trimmed by 0 bases and J by 5 bases, 7 bases remained unmatched. The CDR3, as DNA: TGCGCCAGCAGCCAAGACCCCCCACTAGCGGGAGGGGACAATGAGCAGTTCTTA. It encodes CASSQDPPLAGGDNEQFL.

J is TRBJ2-7 and V is TRBV4-1; possibly TRBD1 for D (5 bases). This CDR3 is 11 amino acids long. With 8 bases removed from V and 5 bases from J, the gap between germline ends came to 10 bases. Germline CDR1 MGHRA, CDR2 YSYEKL. The CDR3 DNA is TGCGCCAGCGGCTCACAGGACGAGCAGTACTTC. This gives the protein CASGSQDEQYF.

The rearrangement joins TRBV12-3 or TRBV12-4 to TRBJ2-3; 11 bases are shared with TRBD2. The CDR3 covers 16 residues. Unmatched junction bases numbered 5, after V lost 4 bases and J lost 2 bases. The CDR3 coding sequence is TGTGCCAGCAGTTACCTACTAGCGGGAGTCACAGATACGCAGTATTTT. Amino acid sequence: CASSYLLAGVTDTQYF.

The V and J genes are TRBV6-8 and TRBJ2-2; tentatively, D is TRBD2 (9 bases). V dropped 5 bases and J dropped 3 bases, with 19 bases sitting between them. The CDR3 consists of 17 residues. Germline assignment: CDR1 MNHGY and CDR2 SAAAGT. CDR3: CASSAGGTGFHTGELFF. Here the CDR3 DNA reads TGTGCCAGCAGTGCGGGGGGGACAGGCTTCCACACCGGGGAGCTGTTTTTT.

A few counts support this clonotype. This sequence joins TRBV7-8 and TRBJ1-5; D uncertain. The CDR3 is made up of 15 amino acids. Germline values: CDR1 SGHVS, CDR2 FQNEAQ. Trimming took 1 base from V and 0 from J, leaving 7 bases between them. This CDR3 reads CASSLVWDSNQPQHF. CDR3 bases: TGTGCCAGCAGCTTAGTTTGGGATAGCAATCAGCCCCAGCATTTT.

This clonotype was seen a few times. The V gene is TRBV6-1, the J gene TRBJ2-5; a weak D match, TRBD2 (5 bases). The CDR3 runs 16 residues. The V end lost 1 base, the J end lost 5 bases, and 17 bases lay between the germline ends. Germline V gene sequence: CDR1 MNHNS, CDR2 SASEGT. CDR3 DNA: TGTGCCAGCAGTGAAGGGAGGTTGTCTTCACGGGAGACCCAGTACTTC. It translates to CASSEGRLSSRETQYF.

The V call is TRBV12-3 or TRBV12-4, the J call TRBJ2-5; TRBD1 is a possible D gene (5 bases). Trimming removed 3 bases at V and 4 bases at J, with 12 bases between. The CDR3 covers 14 residues. The CDR3 here is CASSFGRVAETQYF. The CDR3 coding sequence is TGTGCCAGCAGTTTTGGCAGGGTGGCAGAGACCCAGTACTTC.

The rearrangement joins TRBV10-3 to TRBJ2-3, with 7 bases lining up with TRBD1. Trimming took 5 bases from V and 4 from J; bases not matched to a gene: 6. The length of the CDR3 is 14 residues. Germline CDR1 reads ENHRY; CDR2 reads SYGVKD. CDR3 in amino acids: CAISPRTGADTQYF. The CDR3 nucleotides are TGTGCCATCAGTCCCAGAACAGGGGCAGATACGCAGTATTTT.

The chain recombines TRBV18 with TRBJ2-3; D unresolved. CDR3 length: 14 residues. The V gene's germline CDR1 is KGHSH and CDR2 LQKENI. Trimming pared 2 bases from V and 6 bases from J, leaving 12 bases between. CDR3 amino acids: CASSPSVDSDTQYF. In DNA, the CDR3 is TGTGCCAGCTCACCAAGCGTAGACTCCGATACGCAGTATTTT.

This clonotype has a count of ten or more. The chain links TRBV7-8 to TRBJ2-1; D is perhaps TRBD1 (6 bases). V was cut by 1 base and J by 7 bases, with 17 bases left in between. CDR3 length equals 16 residues. Germline V CDR1 and CDR2: SGHVS, FQNEAQ. The CDR3 DNA reads as TGTGCCAGCAGCTTAGACCCCACAGGGCGGTGGAATGAGCAGTTCTTC. This sequence encodes CASSLDPTGRWNEQFF.

J is TRBJ2-3 and V is TRBV7-6; TRBD1 matches at 9 bases. The CDR3 is made up of 16 amino acids. Germline-derived CDR1 and CDR2 are SGHVS and FNYEAQ. V lost 5 bases to trimming and J lost 6 bases; unmatched junction nucleotides: 12. For the CDR3, the DNA is TGTGCCAGCAGCCCACGTCCGGGACAGGGAGGGGATACGCAGTATTTT. This codes for CASSPRPGQGGDTQYF.

This sequence joins TRBV18 and TRBJ1-1; D unresolved. Trimming shortened V by 7 bases and J by 3 bases, and 18 bases separated the two germline ends. This CDR3 region has 15 residues. Per germline, CDR1 KGHSH and CDR2 LQKENI. CDR3 loop: CASFTKETGHTEAFF. CDR3 DNA: TGTGCCAGCTTCACCAAGGAGACTGGGCACACTGAAGCTTTCTTT.

This clonotype was recorded at least ten times. The rearrangement uses TRBV7-8 and TRBJ2-2; TRBD2 aligns across 9 bases. Germline CDR1 SGHVS, CDR2 FQNEAQ. This CDR3 is 15 amino acids long. Trimming removed 5 bases from V and 0 bases from J; junction bases left unmatched: 1. CDR3 coding DNA: TGTGCCAGCAGCCCTAGCGGGGCGAACACCGGGGAGCTGTTTTTT. Translation: CASSPSGANTGELFF.

This chain links TRBV12-3 or TRBV12-4 with TRBJ2-3; the D gene could be TRBD1 or TRBD2 (5 bases each). The CDR3 sequence is 14 residues long. V was shortened by 7 bases and J by 8 bases, with 19 bases between the two germline ends. CDR3 region: CASKRDDRRVTQYF. Here the CDR3 DNA reads TGTGCCAGCAAGAGGGACGATCGCCGGGTTACGCAGTATTTT.

This chain uses TRBV6-6 with TRBJ2-7; TRBD2 is a possible D gene (6 bases). Germline CDR1 reads MNHNY; CDR2 reads SVGAGI (reference sequence). The CDR3 covers 15 residues. Trimming removed 0 bases at V and 6 bases at J, with 15 bases between. The CDR3 loop reads CASSYSSQGSGEQYF. Here the CDR3 DNA reads TGTGCCAGCAGTTACTCGAGCCAGGGTAGCGGCGAGCAGTACTTC.

The chain has TRBV11-1 and TRBJ2-2; 8 bases agree with TRBD2. CDR3 length equals 16 residues. V dropped 3 bases and J dropped 2; count of bases not matched to a gene: 5. Per the germline V gene, CDR1 is SGHAT and CDR2 is FQDESV (reference sequence). CDR3 loop: CASSFRRGVNTGELFF. DNA of the CDR3: TGTGCCAGCAGCTTTCGGCGGGGGGTCAACACCGGGGAGCTGTTTTTT.